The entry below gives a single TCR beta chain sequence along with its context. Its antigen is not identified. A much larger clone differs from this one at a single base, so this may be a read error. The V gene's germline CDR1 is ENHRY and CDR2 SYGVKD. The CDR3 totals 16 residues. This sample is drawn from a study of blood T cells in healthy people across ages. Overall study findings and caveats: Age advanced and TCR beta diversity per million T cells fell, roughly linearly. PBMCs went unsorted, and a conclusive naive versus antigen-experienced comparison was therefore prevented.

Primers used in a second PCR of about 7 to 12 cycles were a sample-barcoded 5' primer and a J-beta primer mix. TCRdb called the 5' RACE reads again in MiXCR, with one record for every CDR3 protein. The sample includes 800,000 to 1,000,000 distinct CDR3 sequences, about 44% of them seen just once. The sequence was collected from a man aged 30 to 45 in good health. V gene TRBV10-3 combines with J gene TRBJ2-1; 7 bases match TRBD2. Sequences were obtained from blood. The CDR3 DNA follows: TGTGCCATCCGTGACCCCGGACTAGGCGGTGGGAATGAGCAGTTCTTC. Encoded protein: CAIRDPGLGGGNEQFF.